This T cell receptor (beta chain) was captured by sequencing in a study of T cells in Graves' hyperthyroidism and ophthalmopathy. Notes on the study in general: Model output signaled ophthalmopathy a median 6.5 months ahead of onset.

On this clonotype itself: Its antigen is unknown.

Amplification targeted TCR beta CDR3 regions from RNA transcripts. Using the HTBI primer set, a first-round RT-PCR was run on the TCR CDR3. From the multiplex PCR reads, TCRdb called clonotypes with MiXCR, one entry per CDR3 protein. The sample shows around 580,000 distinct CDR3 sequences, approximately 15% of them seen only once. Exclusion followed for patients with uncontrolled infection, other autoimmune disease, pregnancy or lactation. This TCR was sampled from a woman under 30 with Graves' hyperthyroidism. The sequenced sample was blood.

DNA of the CDR3: TGTGCCAGTAGTCCGCGGGTAGGGGGCTATGGTCAGCCCCAGCATTTT. Translated: CASSPRVGGYGQPQHF. The chain has TRBV19 and TRBJ1-5; TRBD1 matches at 7 bases. The length of the CDR3 is 16 residues. Germline V lookup: CDR1 LNHDA, CDR2 SQIVND (reference sequence). V lost 5 bases to trimming and J lost 6 bases; unmatched junction nucleotides: 13.